Listed below are T cell receptor beta chains from one sample, sequenced in a study of cytomegalovirus exposure and HLA in healthy donors. TCRdb keeps only in-frame clones here, not all; method: immunoSEQ multiplex PCR. The sample contains roughly 260,000 clones, about 83% of which appear only once. Sequencing input: PBMCs. All receptors come from a man between 18 and 35 years old in good health and CMV-seronegative. Both conserved end residues are part of each CDR3. D genes are given only for firm matches. Clone sizes are given selectively: once, few, many, or a class where the clone is expanded.

abundance,d_gene,v_gene,j_gene,CDR3aa,CDR3nt
NA,TRBD1,TRBV7-9,TRBJ1-6,CASSLGGGWVGSPLHF,TGTGCCAGCAGCTTAGGAGGGGGCTGGGTTGGTTCACCCCTCCACTTT
NA,NA,TRBV5-1,TRBJ2-2,CASSLGRADTGELFF,TGCGCCAGCAGCTTGGGCAGGGCGGACACCGGGGAGCTGTTTTTT
NA,TRBD1,TRBV11-1,TRBJ2-1,CASSLVGGDEQFF,TGTGCCAGCAGCTTGGTAGGGGGCGATGAGCAGTTCTTC
NA,TRBD2,TRBV4-1,TRBJ2-3,CASSQPILAPSTDTQYF,TGCGCCAGCAGCCAGCCAATACTAGCGCCTAGCACAGATACGCAGTATTTT
once,TRBD2,TRBV28,TRBJ2-3,CASSSGGTDTQYF,TGTGCCAGCAGTTCGGGGGGGACAGATACGCAGTATTTT
NA,TRBD2,TRBV11-2,TRBJ2-7,CASSYTTGLGSYEQYF,TGTGCCAGCAGCTACACGACCGGACTAGGCTCCTACGAGCAGTACTTC
NA,NA,TRBV18,TRBJ2-7,CASSPKPQIYEQYF,TGTGCCAGCTCCCCAAAACCACAGATCTACGAGCAGTACTTC
NA,NA,TRBV19,TRBJ1-5,CASSQQGTGTQPQHF,TGTGCCAGTAGTCAACAGGGCACAGGTACCCAGCCCCAGCATTTT
NA,NA,TRBV4-3,TRBJ2-1,CASGSYTYNEQFF,TGCGCCAGCGGCAGTTACACCTACAATGAGCAGTTCTTC
NA,NA,TRBV5-1,TRBJ2-7,CASSLGRDYEQYF,TGCGCCAGCAGCCTAGGGCGGGACTACGAGCAGTACTTC
NA,NA,TRBV9,TRBJ2-3,CASSVGTLETDTQYF,TGTGCCAGCAGCGTAGGGACTTTGGAGACAGATACGCAGTATTTT
NA,NA,TRBV10-3,TRBJ2-4,CAISEYAESLAKNIQYF,TGTGCCATCAGTGAATACGCGGAGTCCCTAGCCAAAAACATTCAGTACTTC
NA,TRBD1,TRBV7-2,TRBJ2-3,CASSRDREGADTQYF,TGTGCCAGCAGCAGGGACAGGGAGGGCGCAGATACGCAGTATTTT
NA,TRBD1,TRBV30,TRBJ2-3,CASARDRVTDTQYF,TGTGCCTCCGCCCGGGACAGGGTCACAGATACGCAGTATTTT
NA,TRBD2,TRBV2,TRBJ2-1,CASRVAGGSYNEQFF,TGTGCCAGCAGAGTAGCGGGGGGGAGCTACAATGAGCAGTTCTTC
NA,TRBD1,TRBV6-6,TRBJ2-7,CASRGQGANSYEQYF,TGTGCCAGCAGGGGACAGGGGGCAAACTCCTACGAGCAGTACTTC
NA,TRBD1,TRBV28,TRBJ1-5,CASSLLEGAEGNQPQHF,TGTGCCAGCAGTTTGCTCGAGGGGGCAGAGGGCAATCAGCCCCAGCATTTT
NA,TRBD1,TRBV7-2,TRBJ1-1,CASSLTGGANTEAFF,TGTGCCAGCAGCTTGACAGGGGGCGCGAACACTGAAGCTTTCTTT
NA,NA,TRBV5-1,TRBJ1-1,CASSSGPNEAFF,TGCGCCAGCAGCTCTGGGCCAAATGAAGCTTTCTTT
once,TRBD2,TRBV10-3,TRBJ2-7,CAIKPGLAGVTYEQYF,TGTGCCATCAAACCGGGACTAGCGGGGGTTACCTACGAGCAGTACTTC
NA,TRBD1,TRBV2,TRBJ1-4,CASSDTTGGFIEKLFF,TGTGCCAGCAGTGACACTACAGGGGGCTTTATTGAAAAACTGTTTTTT
NA,NA,TRBV30,TRBJ2-2,CAWSSTRISPRENTGELFF,TGTGCCTGGAGTTCCACCCGAATCAGCCCGAGGGAGAACACCGGGGAGCTGTTTTTT
once,NA,TRBV27,TRBJ2-1,CASSLGSSYNEQFF,TGTGCCAGCAGTTTGGGGAGCTCCTACAATGAGCAGTTCTTC
NA,NA,TRBV6-1,TRBJ2-5,CASSVHTQETQYF,TGTGCCAGCAGTGTCCACACACAAGAGACCCAGTACTTC
NA,NA,TRBV28,TRBJ1-1,CASSPRGYTEAFF,TGTGCCAGCAGCCCCAGGGGATACACTGAAGCTTTCTTT
NA,NA,TRBV7-8,TRBJ1-2,CASSLTGKANYGYTF,TGTGCCAGCAGCTTAACAGGGAAAGCTAACTATGGCTACACCTTC
NA,NA,TRBV6-1,TRBJ2-7,CASSDNPLAANEQYF,TGTGCCAGCAGTGATAATCCCCTAGCCGCGAACGAGCAGTACTTC
many,NA,TRBV10-2,TRBJ2-3,CASSESEEGDTQYF,TGCGCCAGCAGTGAGTCGGAGGAAGGAGATACGCAGTATTTT
NA,TRBD2,TRBV15,TRBJ2-7,CATSRVPSGYEQYF,TGTGCCACCAGCAGAGTTCCTAGCGGCTACGAGCAGTACTTC
NA,TRBD1,TRBV7-2,TRBJ1-2,CASSLVFEGAGDGYTF,TGTGCCAGCAGCTTAGTATTCGAGGGGGCAGGCGATGGCTACACCTTC
NA,NA,TRBV7-2,TRBJ2-5,CASSLVGAEETQYF,TGTGCCAGCAGCTTAGTTGGAGCCGAGGAGACCCAGTACTTC
NA,NA,TRBV10-3,TRBJ1-6,CAISDWTLNSPLHF,TGTGCCATCAGTGACTGGACTCTAAATTCACCCCTCCACTTT
NA,NA,TRBV6-1,TRBJ2-7,CASSPTASYEQYF,TGTGCCAGCAGTCCAACTGCTTCCTACGAGCAGTACTTC
NA,NA,TRBV5-4,TRBJ1-4,CASSPGGDRAEKLFF,TGTGCCAGCAGCCCGGGGGGGGACCGCGCTGAAAAACTGTTTTTT
NA,TRBD2,TRBV25-1,TRBJ2-3,CASSSAGGTDTQYF,TGTGCCAGCAGCTCAGCGGGAGGCACAGATACGCAGTATTTT
NA,NA,TRBV4-1,TRBJ2-7,CASSHTGTYDYEQYF,TGCGCCAGCAGCCACACCGGGACTTATGACTACGAGCAGTACTTC
NA,TRBD1,TRBV9,TRBJ1-6,CASSVQGAANSPLHF,TGTGCCAGCAGCGTACAGGGGGCGGCAAATTCACCCCTCCACTTT
NA,NA,TRBV9,TRBJ2-5,CASSVTQESSGTQYF,TGTGCCAGCAGCGTAACCCAAGAAAGCTCCGGGACCCAGTACTTC
NA,NA,TRBV14,TRBJ2-7,CASSLQQGAYEQYF,TGTGCCAGCAGCCTCCAACAGGGTGCCTACGAGCAGTACTTC
NA,NA,TRBV11-3,TRBJ2-1,CASSSDGKYNEQFF,TGTGCCAGCAGCTCTGACGGGAAGTACAATGAGCAGTTCTTC
NA,TRBD1,TRBV11-2,TRBJ1-2,CASSSVLGQTSYGYTF,TGTGCCAGCAGCTCCGTCCTGGGACAGACCTCCTATGGCTACACCTTC
NA,NA,TRBV4-3,TRBJ2-3,CASSQAAGRVSDTQYF,TGCGCCAGCAGCCAAGCCGCCGGGAGAGTTTCAGATACGCAGTATTTT
NA,NA,TRBV5-1,TRBJ1-1,CASKFDSPNTEAFF,TGCGCCAGCAAATTCGACAGTCCGAACACTGAAGCTTTCTTT
NA,NA,TRBV18,TRBJ1-2,CASSPLDSDYGYTF,TGTGCCAGCTCACCACTGGACAGTGACTATGGCTACACCTTC
NA,TRBD2,TRBV9,TRBJ2-7,CASSEFGTSGYEQYF,TGTGCCAGCAGCGAGTTCGGGACTAGCGGCTACGAGCAGTACTTC
NA,NA,TRBV2,TRBJ1-1,CATNRAISGTEAFF,TGTGCCACCAACAGGGCTATTAGCGGGACTGAAGCTTTCTTT
NA,TRBD2,TRBV7-9,TRBJ2-3,CASSLLAGGPLADTQYF,TGTGCCAGCAGCCTACTAGCGGGAGGGCCCCTCGCAGATACGCAGTATTTT
once,NA,TRBV6-1,TRBJ2-7,CASSSLRSSSYEQYF,TGTGCCAGCAGTTCCTTGAGGTCGAGCTCCTACGAGCAGTACTTC